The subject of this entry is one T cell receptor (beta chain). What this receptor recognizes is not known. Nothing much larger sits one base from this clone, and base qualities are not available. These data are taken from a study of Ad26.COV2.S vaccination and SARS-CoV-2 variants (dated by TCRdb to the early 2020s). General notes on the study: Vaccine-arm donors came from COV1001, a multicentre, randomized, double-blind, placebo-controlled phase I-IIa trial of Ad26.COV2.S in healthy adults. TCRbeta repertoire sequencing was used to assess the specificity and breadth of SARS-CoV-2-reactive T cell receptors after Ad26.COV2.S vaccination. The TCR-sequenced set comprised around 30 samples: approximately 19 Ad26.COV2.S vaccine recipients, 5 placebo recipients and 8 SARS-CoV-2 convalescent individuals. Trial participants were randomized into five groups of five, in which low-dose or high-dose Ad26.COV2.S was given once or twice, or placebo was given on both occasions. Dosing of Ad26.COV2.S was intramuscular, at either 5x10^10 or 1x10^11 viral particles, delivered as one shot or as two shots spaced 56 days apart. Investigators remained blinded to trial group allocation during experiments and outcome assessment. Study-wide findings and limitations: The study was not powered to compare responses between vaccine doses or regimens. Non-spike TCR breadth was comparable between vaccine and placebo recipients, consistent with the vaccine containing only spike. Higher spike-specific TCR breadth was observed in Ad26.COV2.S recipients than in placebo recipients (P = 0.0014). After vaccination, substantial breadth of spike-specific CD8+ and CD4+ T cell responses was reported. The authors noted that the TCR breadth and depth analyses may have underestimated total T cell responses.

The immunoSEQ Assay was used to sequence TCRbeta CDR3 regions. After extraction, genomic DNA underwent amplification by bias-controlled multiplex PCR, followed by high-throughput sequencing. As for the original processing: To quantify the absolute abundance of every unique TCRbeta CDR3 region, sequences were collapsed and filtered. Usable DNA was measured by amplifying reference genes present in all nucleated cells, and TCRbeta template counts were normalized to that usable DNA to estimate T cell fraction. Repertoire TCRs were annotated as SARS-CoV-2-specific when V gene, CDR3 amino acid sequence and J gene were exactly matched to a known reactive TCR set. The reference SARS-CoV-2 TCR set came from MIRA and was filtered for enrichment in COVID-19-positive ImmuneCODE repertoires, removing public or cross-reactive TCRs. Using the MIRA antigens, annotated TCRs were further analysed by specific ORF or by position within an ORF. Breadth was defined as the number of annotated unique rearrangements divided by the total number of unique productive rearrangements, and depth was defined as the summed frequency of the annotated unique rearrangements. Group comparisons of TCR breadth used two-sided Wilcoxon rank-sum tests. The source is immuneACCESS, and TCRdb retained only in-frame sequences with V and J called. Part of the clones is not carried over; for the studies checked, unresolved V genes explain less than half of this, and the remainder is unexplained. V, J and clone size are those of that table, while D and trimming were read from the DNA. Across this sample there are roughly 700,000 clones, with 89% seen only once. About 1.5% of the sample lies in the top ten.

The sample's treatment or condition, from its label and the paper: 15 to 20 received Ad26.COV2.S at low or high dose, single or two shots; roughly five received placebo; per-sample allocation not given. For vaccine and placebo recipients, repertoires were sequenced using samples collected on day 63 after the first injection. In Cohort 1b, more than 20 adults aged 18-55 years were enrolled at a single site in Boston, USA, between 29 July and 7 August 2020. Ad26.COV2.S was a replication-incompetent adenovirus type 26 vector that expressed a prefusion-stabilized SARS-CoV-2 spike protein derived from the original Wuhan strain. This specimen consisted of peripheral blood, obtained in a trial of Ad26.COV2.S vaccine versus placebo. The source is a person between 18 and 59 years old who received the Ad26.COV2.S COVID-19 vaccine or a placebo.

The DNA is as follows: TGTGCCTGGAGTTCGGTAGGGGCTTCGGCCCTCCACTTT. Translated, it reads CAWSSVGASALHF. The V gene is TRBV30 and the J gene is TRBJ1-6; perhaps TRBD1 is the D gene, with 5 bases matching. Trimming takes 2 bases from V and 14 bases from J, and the germline ends sit 16 bases apart. Counted from cysteine to phenylalanine, this CDR3 has 13 amino acids. Just CDR3 DNA is preserved here, 39 bases in frame from base 1. CDR1 and CDR2, per the germline V gene (reference sequence), are GTSNPN and SVGIG.